These T cell receptor beta chains were read from a single sample in a study of blood T cell repertoires in COVID-19. The repertoire was sequenced with immunoSEQ multiplex PCR; TCRdb's copy has only in-frame clones and lacks some. The sample contains around 270,000 clones, around 90% of which appear only once. Material for sequencing was peripheral blood. Receptor source: a woman in her sixties with COVID-19, enrolled during active disease. Both conserved end residues are part of each CDR3. A D gene is named only where the DNA matches it firmly. Expanded clones are given a class, and other clones once, few, many or no size at all.

>TRBJ1-2|TRBV18|few|NA
CASSPLRIPTYGYTF
TGTGCCAGCTCACCGTTGCGGATCCCAACCTATGGCTACACCTTC
>TRBJ2-1|TRBV6-2/TRBV6-3|NA|TRBD2
CASSLSAGAVNEQFF
TGTGCCAGCAGTTTATCAGCGGGAGCTGTCAATGAGCAGTTCTTC
>TRBJ2-7|TRBV7-9|few|TRBD1
CASRSQGAYEQYF
TGTGCCAGCAGGTCACAGGGGGCCTACGAGCAGTACTTC
>TRBJ1-1|TRBV30|NA|NA
CAWSGRAAFF
TGTGCCTGGAGTGGCAGGGCGGCTTTCTTT
>TRBJ1-1|TRBV6-4|once|NA
CASSFCYTEAFF
TGTGCCAGCAGTTTCTGTTACACTGAAGCTTTCTTT
>TRBJ1-5|TRBV6-5|NA|NA
CASRPDTTRNQPQHF
TGTGCCAGCAGACCGGACACGACAAGGAATCAGCCCCAGCATTTT
>TRBJ2-3|TRBV5-1|NA|TRBD1
CASSSNRGDTQYF
TGCGCCAGCAGCTCTAACAGGGGAGATACGCAGTATTTT
>TRBJ2-7|TRBV19|NA|NA
CASSRSGANYEQYF
TGTGCCAGTAGTCGAAGCGGAGCAAACTACGAGCAGTACTTC
>TRBJ1-2|TRBV18|NA|TRBD1
CASSLTGQGVFTF
TGTGCCAGCTCCCTTACGGGACAGGGTGTCTTCACCTTC
>TRBJ1-5|TRBV7-2|NA|NA
CASTSPPQPQHF
TGTGCCAGCACTTCCCCCCCTCAGCCCCAGCATTTT
>TRBJ1-3|TRBV9|once|NA
CASSPLENTIYF
TGTGCCAGCAGCCCGCTAGAGAACACCATATATTTT
>TRBJ2-5|TRBV15|many|NA
CATSGGGGKETQYF
TGTGCCACCAGCGGGGGGGGCGGAAAAGAGACCCAGTACTTC
>TRBJ2-1|TRBV3-1/TRBV3-2|NA|NA
CASSLDNEQFF
TGTGCCAGCAGCCTAGACAATGAGCAGTTCTTC
>TRBJ1-3|TRBV5-1|once|NA
CASSSGQSLGNTIYF
TGCGCCAGCAGCTCAGGACAATCGCTCGGAAACACCATATATTTT
>TRBJ2-1|TRBV11-2|NA|TRBD2
CASSFSRRLALGNEQFF
TGTGCCAGCAGCTTCAGCAGAAGACTAGCCCTGGGCAATGAGCAGTTCTTC
>TRBJ1-4|TRBV5-4|NA|TRBD1
CASSSPTGEGEKLFF
TGTGCCAGCAGCTCCCCGACAGGGGAGGGTGAAAAACTGTTTTTT
>TRBJ2-1|TRBV6-5|NA|TRBD2
CASSRPGLANNEQFF
TGTGCCAGCAGTCGTCCGGGACTAGCAAACAATGAGCAGTTCTTC
>TRBJ1-1|TRBV29-1|NA|NA
CSVDVRVGTEAFF
TGCAGCGTTGATGTCCGGGTTGGGACTGAAGCTTTCTTT
>TRBJ2-3|TRBV20-1|NA|NA
CSAEEAYTQYF
TGCAGTGCCGAAGAGGCATATACGCAGTATTTT
>TRBJ1-5|TRBV27|NA|NA
CASSSAGSLSEQPQHF
TGTGCCAGCAGTTCCGCGGGATCTTTATCCGAACAGCCCCAGCATTTT
>TRBJ2-5|TRBV9|NA|TRBD2
CASSVDEGGYQETQYF
TGTGCCAGCAGCGTAGACGAGGGAGGGTACCAAGAGACCCAGTACTTC
>TRBJ2-7|TRBV7-7|few|NA
CASSLQGGEQYF
TGTGCCAGCAGTCTCCAAGGGGGCGAGCAGTACTTC
>TRBJ2-5|TRBV5-4|NA|NA
CASSPQTRLVRSQETQYF
TGTGCCAGCAGCCCTCAGACTAGACTGGTCCGATCCCAAGAGACCCAGTACTTC
>TRBJ1-1|TRBV10-2|NA|TRBD1
CASSESRGVSSTEAFF
TGCGCCAGCAGTGAGTCCAGGGGGGTATCTAGTACTGAAGCTTTCTTT
>TRBJ2-3|TRBV12-3/TRBV12-4|NA|NA
CASTRGGGDTQYF
TGTGCCAGCACCCGGGGAGGGGGGGATACGCAGTATTTT
>TRBJ1-2|TRBV14|NA|NA
CASSLRRDANYGYTF
TGTGCCAGCAGCCTCCGCCGGGATGCTAACTATGGCTACACCTTC
>TRBJ1-1|TRBV12-3/TRBV12-4|NA|TRBD1
CASSLYRGTEAFF
TGTGCCAGCAGTTTGTACAGGGGGACTGAAGCTTTCTTT
>TRBJ2-5|TRBV4-3|NA|TRBD2
CASSQAISGWQETQYF
TGCGCCAGCAGCCAAGCCATTAGCGGGTGGCAAGAGACCCAGTACTTC
>TRBJ2-3|TRBV7-9|NA|NA
CASSLRGRTDTQYF
TGTGCCAGCAGCTTACGAGGCCGCACAGATACGCAGTATTTT
>TRBJ2-7|TRBV6-2/TRBV6-3|NA|NA
CASSYSQVSYEQYF
TGTGCCAGCAGTTACTCGCAGGTTTCGTACGAGCAGTACTTC
>TRBJ1-2|TRBV7-2|NA|TRBD1
CASSPPRGTGPGYTF
TGTGCCAGCAGCCCCCCTAGAGGGACAGGGCCTGGCTACACCTTC
>TRBJ2-1|TRBV2|once|TRBD2
CASRTSGNSYNEQFF
TGTGCCAGCAGGACTAGCGGGAACTCCTACAATGAGCAGTTCTTC
>TRBJ2-2|TRBV7-3|NA|TRBD2
CASSPWGLAGGKGGELFF
TGTGCCAGCAGCCCGTGGGGCCTAGCGGGAGGAAAGGGCGGGGAGCTGTTTTTT
>TRBJ1-4|TRBV28|NA|TRBD1
CASSLGQGPPGSEKLFF
TGTGCCAGCAGTTTGGGACAGGGCCCCCCTGGGAGTGAAAAACTGTTTTTT
>TRBJ2-5|TRBV6-1|NA|NA
CASSEYPRVTQETQYF
TGTGCCAGCAGTGAATATCCCAGGGTTACTCAAGAGACCCAGTACTTC
>TRBJ1-4|TRBV7-9|NA|NA
CASSSVEKLFF
TGTGCCAGCAGCTCGGTAGAAAAACTGTTTTTT
>TRBJ2-7|TRBV28|NA|TRBD2
CASTRGGGRTGGEQYF
TGTGCCAGCACTCGGGGAGGCGGGAGGACCGGGGGCGAGCAGTACTTC
>TRBJ2-3|TRBV15|few|TRBD2
CATSPRSGRVSDTQYF
TGTGCCACCAGCCCCCGGAGCGGGAGGGTTTCAGATACGCAGTATTTT
>TRBJ2-1|TRBV6-2/TRBV6-3|NA|NA
CASSPGSTAQFF
TGTGCCAGCAGCCCCGGGTCGACTGCGCAGTTCTTC
>TRBJ2-1|TRBV19|NA|NA
CASSIDWQSHEQFF
TGTGCCAGTAGTATAGATTGGCAGTCCCATGAGCAGTTCTTC
>TRBJ1-6|TRBV7-8|NA|TRBD1
CASSLGQGVYNSPPHF
TGTGCCAGCAGCTTAGGACAGGGTGTTTATAATTCACCCCCCCACTTT
>TRBJ1-5|TRBV28|NA|NA
CASNSISNQPQHF
TGTGCCAGCAATTCCATTAGCAATCAGCCCCAGCATTTT
>TRBJ1-6|TRBV19|NA|NA
CASTAANSPLHF
TGTGCCTCTACGGCGGCGAATTCACCCCTCCACTTT
>TRBJ2-5|TRBV5-6|NA|NA
CASSLVGETQYF
TGTGCCAGCAGCCTAGTAGGAGAGACCCAGTACTTC
>TRBJ2-2|TRBV19|once|TRBD2
CASSLLAGGPGTGELFF
TGTGCCAGTAGTTTGTTAGCGGGAGGGCCGGGCACCGGGGAGCTGTTTTTT
>TRBJ2-2|TRBV19|NA|TRBD1
CASSATGVNTGELFF
TGTGCCAGTAGTGCCACAGGGGTGAACACCGGGGAGCTGTTTTTT
>TRBJ2-1|TRBV9|NA|NA
CASSVAGYNEQFF
TGTGCCAGCAGCGTAGCAGGATACAATGAGCAGTTCTTC
>TRBJ1-1|TRBV5-1|NA|NA
CASSMQGGGTEAFF
TGCGCCAGCAGCATGCAGGGAGGGGGCACTGAAGCTTTCTTT
>TRBJ1-3|TRBV7-8|NA|TRBD1
CASSLGQGRNAIYF
TGTGCCAGCAGCTTAGGACAGGGTAGAAACGCCATATATTTT
>TRBJ2-3|TRBV6-2/TRBV6-3|NA|TRBD2
CASSDTSGRTDTQYF
TGTGCCAGCAGCGATACTAGCGGGAGAACAGATACGCAGTATTTT
>TRBJ1-6|TRBV27|NA|TRBD1
CASRYIDRGASPLHF
TGTGCCAGCAGATACATAGACAGGGGTGCTTCACCCCTCCACTTT
>TRBJ2-2|TRBV2|NA|TRBD1
CASRTGTGNTGELFF
TGTGCCAGCAGAACCGGGACAGGCAACACCGGGGAGCTGTTTTTT
>TRBJ1-2|TRBV3-1/TRBV3-2|NA|TRBD1
CASSQTGDVYGYTF
TGTGCCAGCAGCCAAACAGGGGACGTCTATGGCTACACCTTC
>TRBJ2-3|TRBV7-3|NA|NA
CASSVAGGLADTQYF
TGTGCCAGCAGCGTAGCTGGAGGGCTCGCAGATACGCAGTATTTT
>TRBJ2-1|TRBV30|NA|NA
CAWSVRVGEQFF
TGTGCCTGGAGTGTACGGGTGGGTGAGCAGTTCTTC